Given below is one T cell receptor (beta chain) in context. Its antigen is still unknown. These data are taken from a study of vaccination and CD4 T cells after COVID-19. Study summary: Everyone enrolled got two doses of BNT162b2 or mRNA-1273 vaccine. Post-COVID samples were collected a median roughly 3 months following diagnosis, spanning 35 to 161.

The sample's treatment: approximately nine-day PBMC culture with coronavirus spike peptide pools or control peptides (ViraFEST assay). One should note that the unexposed donor's CD4+ T cells were collected before the COVID-19 pandemic (2011-2018). Before TCRs were sequenced, ViraFEST expanded antigen-specific T cells with peptide pools. Days 3 and 7 saw half the medium replaced with fresh IL-2 medium. Cultured CD4+ T cell DNA was sequenced using the Oncomine TCR Beta short-read assay. Cultured CD4+ T cells yielded the extracted genomic DNA. TCRdb passed the PCR reads through MiXCR, listing each CDR3 protein once. This table has about 9,400 distinct CDR3 sequences, 33% appearing once. The sequenced material came from CD4+ T cells from blood, cultured in vitro. The source is a human donor in good health.

The DNA for the CDR3 is TGCAGTGCTAGACCCAGACAGTACTCTTCTTACAATGAGCAGTTCTTC. As protein: CSARPRQYSSYNEQFF. The chain uses TRBV20-1 and TRBJ2-1; TRBD1 is a possible D gene (5 bases). The CDR3 has 16 amino acids. V lost 2 bases to trimming and J lost 4 bases, with 18 bases between them. Germline CDR1 and CDR2: DFQATT and SNEGSKA (reference sequence).